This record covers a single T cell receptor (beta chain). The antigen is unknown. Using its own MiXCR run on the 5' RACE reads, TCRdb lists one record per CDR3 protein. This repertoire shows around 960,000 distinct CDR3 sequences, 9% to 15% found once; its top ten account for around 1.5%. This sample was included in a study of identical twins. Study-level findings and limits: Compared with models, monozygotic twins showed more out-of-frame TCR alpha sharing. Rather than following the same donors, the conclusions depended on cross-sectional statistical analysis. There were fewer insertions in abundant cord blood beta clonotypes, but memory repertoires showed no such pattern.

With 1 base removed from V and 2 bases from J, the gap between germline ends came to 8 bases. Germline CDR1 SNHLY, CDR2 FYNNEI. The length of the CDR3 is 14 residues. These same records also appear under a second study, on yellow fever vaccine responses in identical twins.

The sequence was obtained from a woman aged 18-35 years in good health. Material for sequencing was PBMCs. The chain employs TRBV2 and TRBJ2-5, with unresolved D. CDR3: CASSEEVGQETQYF. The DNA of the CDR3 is TGTGCCAGCAGTGAAGAGGTCGGGCAAGAGACCCAGTACTTC.